These T cell receptor beta chains were read from a single sample in a study of blood T cell repertoires in COVID-19. Assay: immunoSEQ multiplex PCR; the TCRdb copy retains only in-frame clones and omits some. This sample has under 550,000 clones, with 85% to 90% found just once. The source material was peripheral blood. The source of these receptors is a man aged 18-30 years with COVID-19, enrolled during active disease. CDR3s include the opening cysteine and the closing phenylalanine or tryptophan. A D gene is named only where the DNA matches it firmly. Clone size is shown for a subset of rows, as once, few, many or a class of expanded clone.

TRBV30	.	.	TRBJ2-1	CAWSGGGNEQFF	TGTGCCTGGAGTGGGGGAGGCAATGAGCAGTTCTTC
TRBV7-2	.	.	TRBJ2-7	CASSLFGVAGTYEQYF	TGTGCCAGCAGCTTATTCGGAGTAGCTGGAACCTACGAGCAGTACTTC
TRBV6-1	.	.	TRBJ1-1	CASSETQNTEAFF	TGTGCCAGCAGTGAGACACAGAACACTGAAGCTTTCTTT
TRBV7-9	.	TRBD2	TRBJ2-1	CASSFSGRAGGNEQFF	TGTGCCAGCAGCTTTAGCGGGAGGGCCGGAGGGAATGAGCAGTTCTTC
TRBV7-3	.	TRBD2	TRBJ2-3	CASSLQTSGRADTQYF	TGTGCCAGCAGCTTACAGACTAGCGGGAGGGCAGATACGCAGTATTTT
TRBV2	.	TRBD1	TRBJ1-2	CASSDRWTGGADGYTF	TGTGCCAGCAGTGATCGATGGACAGGGGGCGCGGATGGCTACACCTTC
TRBV5-1	.	TRBD1	TRBJ2-7	CASSPTGQNYEQYF	TGCGCCAGCAGCCCAACGGGACAGAACTACGAGCAGTACTTC
TRBV27	.	.	TRBJ1-5	CASSPRTGQPQHF	TGTGCCAGCAGTCCCCGCACAGGTCAGCCCCAGCATTTT
TRBV29-1	.	TRBD1	TRBJ2-6	CSVGGTGTGLSGANVLTF	TGCAGCGTTGGGGGTACCGGGACAGGACTCTCTGGGGCCAACGTCCTGACTTTC
TRBV19	.	TRBD2	TRBJ2-7	CASSISTSANYEQYF	TGTGCCAGTAGTATAAGTACTAGCGCAAACTACGAGCAGTACTTC
TRBV9	few	.	TRBJ2-2	CASSVAMRGELFF	TGTGCCAGCAGCGTAGCTATGCGAGGGGAGCTGTTTTTT
TRBV5-1	.	TRBD2	TRBJ2-5	CASSLALAGGRETQYF	TGCGCCAGCAGCTTGGCCCTAGCGGGAGGGAGGGAGACCCAGTACTTC
TRBV6-5	.	TRBD2	TRBJ2-1	CASSAGLAIRQFF	TGTGCCAGCAGCGCGGGACTAGCGATCCGACAGTTCTTC
TRBV5-5	.	TRBD1	TRBJ2-1	CASSPRDRSYNEQFF	TGTGCCAGCAGCCCACGGGACAGAAGTTACAATGAGCAGTTCTTC
TRBV6-2/TRBV6-3	.	TRBD2	TRBJ2-2	CASSSYEGLAGGPNTGELFF	TGTGCCAGCAGTTCCTACGAGGGACTAGCGGGGGGACCGAACACCGGGGAGCTGTTTTTT
TRBV11-2	.	TRBD2	TRBJ2-3	CASSLLAGSTDTQYF	TGTGCCAGCAGCTTACTAGCGGGGAGCACAGATACGCAGTATTTT
TRBV5-4	few	TRBD2	TRBJ2-7	CAWASGASYEQYF	TGTGCCTGGGCTAGCGGGGCTTCTTACGAGCAGTACTTC
TRBV11-2	.	TRBD2	TRBJ2-1	CASSKIAGSSYNEQFF	TGTGCCAGCAGCAAAATAGCGGGTAGCTCCTACAATGAGCAGTTCTTC
TRBV2	.	.	TRBJ2-3	CASSVGGGPDTQYF	TGTGCCAGCAGTGTTGGCGGAGGTCCAGATACGCAGTATTTT
TRBV5-1	.	TRBD2	TRBJ2-2	CASTKTSGSQNTGELFF	TGCGCCAGCACTAAGACTAGCGGGAGCCAGAACACCGGGGAGCTGTTTTTT
TRBV7-9	.	.	TRBJ2-3	CASSLDSWRKSTDTQYF	TGTGCCAGCAGCTTAGACAGTTGGAGGAAGAGCACAGATACGCAGTATTTT
TRBV7-2	.	TRBD2	TRBJ2-5	CASSLLGGGLLETQYF	TGTGCCAGCAGCTTACTGGGCGGGGGACTTTTGGAGACCCAGTACTTC
TRBV7-8	.	.	TRBJ1-5	CASSLDWGGIEPQHF	TGTGCCAGCAGCTTAGATTGGGGGGGCATCGAGCCCCAGCATTTT
TRBV5-1	.	TRBD1	TRBJ1-3	CASSSTGPGGNTIYF	TGCGCCAGCAGCTCGACAGGGCCGGGAGGAAACACCATATATTTT
TRBV3-1/TRBV3-2	.	.	TRBJ1-1	CASSQDAGNTEAFF	TGTGCCAGCAGCCAAGATGCCGGGAACACTGAAGCTTTCTTT
TRBV19	.	TRBD1	TRBJ2-5	CASSVQGAETQYF	TGTGCCAGTAGTGTACAGGGGGCGGAGACCCAGTACTTC
TRBV3-1/TRBV3-2	once	TRBD1	TRBJ1-2	CASSQIEGARGYTF	TGTGCCAGCAGCCAAATAGAGGGGGCGAGGGGCTACACCTTC
TRBV24-1	many	.	TRBJ2-7	CASAQGTNEQYF	TGTGCCTCCGCCCAGGGAACTAACGAGCAGTACTTC
TRBV24-1	.	.	TRBJ2-1	CATSDPGVGNEQFF	TGTGCCACCAGTGATCCCGGGGTGGGCAATGAGCAGTTCTTC
TRBV2	.	.	TRBJ2-5	CASNEEGLRTQYF	TGTGCCAGCAACGAGGAAGGTTTGCGGACCCAGTACTTC
TRBV4-1	.	.	TRBJ2-1	CASSPISPGREQFF	TGCGCCAGCAGCCCTATAAGTCCGGGAAGGGAGCAGTTCTTC
TRBV7-4	.	.	TRBJ1-3	CASSLSEQPSGNTIYF	TGTGCCAGCAGCTTAAGTGAACAGCCTTCTGGAAACACCATATATTTT